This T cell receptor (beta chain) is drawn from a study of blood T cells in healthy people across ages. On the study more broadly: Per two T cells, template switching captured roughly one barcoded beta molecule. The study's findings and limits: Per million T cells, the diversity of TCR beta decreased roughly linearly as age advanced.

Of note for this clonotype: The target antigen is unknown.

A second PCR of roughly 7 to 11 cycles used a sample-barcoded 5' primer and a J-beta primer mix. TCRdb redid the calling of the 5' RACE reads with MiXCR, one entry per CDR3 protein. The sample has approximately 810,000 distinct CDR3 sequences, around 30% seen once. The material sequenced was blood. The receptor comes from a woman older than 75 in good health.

CDR3 DNA sequence: TGCGCCAGCAGCTCCTCCAGCCGGGGTGCAGATACGCAGTATTTT. Its protein is CASSSSSRGADTQYF. The rearrangement joins TRBV5-1 to TRBJ2-3; a possible D gene is TRBD2 (5 bases). V lost 3 bases, J lost 4 bases, and 15 bases lay in between. This CDR3 is 15 amino acids long. Germline V lookup: CDR1 SGHRS, CDR2 YFSETQ.